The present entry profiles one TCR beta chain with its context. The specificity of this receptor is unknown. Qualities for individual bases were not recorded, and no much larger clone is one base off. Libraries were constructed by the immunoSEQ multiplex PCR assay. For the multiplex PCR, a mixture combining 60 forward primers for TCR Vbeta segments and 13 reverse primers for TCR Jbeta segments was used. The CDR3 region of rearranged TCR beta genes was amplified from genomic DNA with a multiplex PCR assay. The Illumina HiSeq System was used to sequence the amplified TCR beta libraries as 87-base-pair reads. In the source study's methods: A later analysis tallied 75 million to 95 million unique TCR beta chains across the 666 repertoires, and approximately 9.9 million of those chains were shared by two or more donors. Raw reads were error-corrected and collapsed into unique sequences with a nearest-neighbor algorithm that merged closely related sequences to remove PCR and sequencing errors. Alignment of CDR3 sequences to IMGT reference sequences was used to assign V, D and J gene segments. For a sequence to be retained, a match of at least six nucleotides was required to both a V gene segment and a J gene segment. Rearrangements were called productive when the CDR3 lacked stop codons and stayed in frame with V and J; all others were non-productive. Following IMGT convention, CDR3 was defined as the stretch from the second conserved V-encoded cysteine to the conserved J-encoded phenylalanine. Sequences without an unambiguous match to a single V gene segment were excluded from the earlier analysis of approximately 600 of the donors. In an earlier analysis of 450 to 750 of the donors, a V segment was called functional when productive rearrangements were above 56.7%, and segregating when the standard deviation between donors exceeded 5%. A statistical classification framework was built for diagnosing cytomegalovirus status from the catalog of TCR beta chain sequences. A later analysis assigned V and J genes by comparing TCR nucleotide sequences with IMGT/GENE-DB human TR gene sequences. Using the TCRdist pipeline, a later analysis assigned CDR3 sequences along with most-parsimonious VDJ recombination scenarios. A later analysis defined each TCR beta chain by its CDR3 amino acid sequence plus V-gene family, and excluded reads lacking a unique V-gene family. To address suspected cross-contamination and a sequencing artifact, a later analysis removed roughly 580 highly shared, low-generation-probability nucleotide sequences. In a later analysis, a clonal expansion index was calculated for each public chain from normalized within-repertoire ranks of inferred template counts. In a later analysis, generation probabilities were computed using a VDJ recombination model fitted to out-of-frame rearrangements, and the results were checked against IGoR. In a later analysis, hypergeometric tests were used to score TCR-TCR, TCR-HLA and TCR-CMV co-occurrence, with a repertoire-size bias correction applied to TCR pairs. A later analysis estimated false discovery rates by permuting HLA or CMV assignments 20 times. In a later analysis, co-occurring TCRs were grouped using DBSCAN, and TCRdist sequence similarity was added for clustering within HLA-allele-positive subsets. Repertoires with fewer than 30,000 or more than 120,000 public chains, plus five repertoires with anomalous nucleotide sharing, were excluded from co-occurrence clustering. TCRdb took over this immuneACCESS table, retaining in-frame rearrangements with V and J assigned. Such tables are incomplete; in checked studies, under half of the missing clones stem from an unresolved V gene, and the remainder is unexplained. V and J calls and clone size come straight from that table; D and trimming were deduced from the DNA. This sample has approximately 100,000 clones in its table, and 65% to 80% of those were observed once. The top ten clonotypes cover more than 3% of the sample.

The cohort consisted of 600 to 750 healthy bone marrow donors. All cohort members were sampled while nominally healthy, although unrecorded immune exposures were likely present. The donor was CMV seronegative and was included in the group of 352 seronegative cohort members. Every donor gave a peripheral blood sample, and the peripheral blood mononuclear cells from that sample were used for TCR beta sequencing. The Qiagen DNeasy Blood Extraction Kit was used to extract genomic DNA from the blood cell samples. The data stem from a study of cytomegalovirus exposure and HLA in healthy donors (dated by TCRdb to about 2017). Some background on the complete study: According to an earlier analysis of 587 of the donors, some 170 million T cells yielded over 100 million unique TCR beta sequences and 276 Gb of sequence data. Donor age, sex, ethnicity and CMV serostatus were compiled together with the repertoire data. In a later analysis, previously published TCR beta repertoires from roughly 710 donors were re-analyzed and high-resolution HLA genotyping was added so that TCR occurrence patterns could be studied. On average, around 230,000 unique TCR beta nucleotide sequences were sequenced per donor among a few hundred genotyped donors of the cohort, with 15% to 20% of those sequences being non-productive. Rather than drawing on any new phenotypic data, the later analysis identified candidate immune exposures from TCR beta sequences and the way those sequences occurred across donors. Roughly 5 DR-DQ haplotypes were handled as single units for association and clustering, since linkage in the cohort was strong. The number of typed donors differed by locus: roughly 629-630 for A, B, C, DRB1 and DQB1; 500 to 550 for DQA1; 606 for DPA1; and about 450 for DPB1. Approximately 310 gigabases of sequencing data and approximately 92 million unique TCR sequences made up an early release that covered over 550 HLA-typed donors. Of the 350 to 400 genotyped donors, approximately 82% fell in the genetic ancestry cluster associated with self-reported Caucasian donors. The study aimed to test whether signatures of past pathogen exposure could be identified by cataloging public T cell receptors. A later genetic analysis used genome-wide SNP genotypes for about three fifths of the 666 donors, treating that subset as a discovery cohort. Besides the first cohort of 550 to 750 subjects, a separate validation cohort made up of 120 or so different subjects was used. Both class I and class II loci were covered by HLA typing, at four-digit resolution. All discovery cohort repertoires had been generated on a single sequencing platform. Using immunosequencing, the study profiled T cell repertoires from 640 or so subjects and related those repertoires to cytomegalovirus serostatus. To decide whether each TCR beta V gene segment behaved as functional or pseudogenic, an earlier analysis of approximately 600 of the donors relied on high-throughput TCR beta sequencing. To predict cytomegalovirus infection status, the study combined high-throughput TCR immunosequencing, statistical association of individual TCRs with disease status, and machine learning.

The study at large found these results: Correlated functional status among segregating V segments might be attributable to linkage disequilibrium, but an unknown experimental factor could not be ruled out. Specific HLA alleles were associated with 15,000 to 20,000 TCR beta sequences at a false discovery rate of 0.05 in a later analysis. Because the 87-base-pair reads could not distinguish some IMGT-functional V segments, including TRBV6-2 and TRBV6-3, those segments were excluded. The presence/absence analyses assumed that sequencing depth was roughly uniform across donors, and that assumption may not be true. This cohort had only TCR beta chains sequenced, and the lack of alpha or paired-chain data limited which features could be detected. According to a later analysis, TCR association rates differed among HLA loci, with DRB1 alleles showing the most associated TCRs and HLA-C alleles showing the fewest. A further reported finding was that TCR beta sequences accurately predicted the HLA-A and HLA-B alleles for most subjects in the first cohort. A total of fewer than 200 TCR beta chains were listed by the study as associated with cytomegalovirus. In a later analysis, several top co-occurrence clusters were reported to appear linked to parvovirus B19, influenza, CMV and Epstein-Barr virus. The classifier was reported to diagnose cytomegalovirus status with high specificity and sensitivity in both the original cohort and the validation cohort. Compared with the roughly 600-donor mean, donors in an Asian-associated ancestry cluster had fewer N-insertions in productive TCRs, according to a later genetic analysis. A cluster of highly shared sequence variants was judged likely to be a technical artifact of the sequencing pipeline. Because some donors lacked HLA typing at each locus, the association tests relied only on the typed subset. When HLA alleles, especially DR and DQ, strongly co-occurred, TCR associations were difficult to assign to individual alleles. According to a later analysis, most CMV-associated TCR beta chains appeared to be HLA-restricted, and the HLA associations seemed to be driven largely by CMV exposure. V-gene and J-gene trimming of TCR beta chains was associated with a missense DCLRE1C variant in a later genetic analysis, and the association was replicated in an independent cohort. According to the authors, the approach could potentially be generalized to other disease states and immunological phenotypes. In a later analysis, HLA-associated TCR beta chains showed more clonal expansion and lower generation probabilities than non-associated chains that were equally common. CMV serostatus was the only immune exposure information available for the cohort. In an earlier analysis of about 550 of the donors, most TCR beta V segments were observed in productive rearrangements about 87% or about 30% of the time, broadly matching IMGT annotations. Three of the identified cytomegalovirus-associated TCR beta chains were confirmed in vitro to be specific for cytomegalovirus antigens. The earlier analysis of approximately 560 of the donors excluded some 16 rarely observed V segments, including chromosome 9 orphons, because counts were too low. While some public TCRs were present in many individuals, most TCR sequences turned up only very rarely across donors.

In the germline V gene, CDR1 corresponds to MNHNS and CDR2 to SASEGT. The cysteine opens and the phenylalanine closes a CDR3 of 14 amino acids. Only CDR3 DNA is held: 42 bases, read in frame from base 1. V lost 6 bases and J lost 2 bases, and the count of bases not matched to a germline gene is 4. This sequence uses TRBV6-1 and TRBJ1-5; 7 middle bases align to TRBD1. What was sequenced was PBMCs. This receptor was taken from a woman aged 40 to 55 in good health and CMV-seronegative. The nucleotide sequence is TGTGCCAGCAGCTCTGACAGGGGCAATCAGCCCCAGCATTTT. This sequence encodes CASSSDRGNQPQHF.